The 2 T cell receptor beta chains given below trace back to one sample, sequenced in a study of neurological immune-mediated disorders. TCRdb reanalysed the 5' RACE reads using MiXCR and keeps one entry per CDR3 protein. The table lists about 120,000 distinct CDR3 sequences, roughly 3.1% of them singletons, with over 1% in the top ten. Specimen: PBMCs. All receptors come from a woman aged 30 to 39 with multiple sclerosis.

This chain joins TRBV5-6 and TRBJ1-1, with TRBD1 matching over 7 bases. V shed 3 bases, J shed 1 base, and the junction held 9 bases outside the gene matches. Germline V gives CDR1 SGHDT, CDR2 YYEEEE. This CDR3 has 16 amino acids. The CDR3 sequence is CASSSRPGTANTEAFF. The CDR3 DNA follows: TGTGCCAGCAGCTCGCGACCCGGGACAGCGAACACTGAAGCTTTCTTT.

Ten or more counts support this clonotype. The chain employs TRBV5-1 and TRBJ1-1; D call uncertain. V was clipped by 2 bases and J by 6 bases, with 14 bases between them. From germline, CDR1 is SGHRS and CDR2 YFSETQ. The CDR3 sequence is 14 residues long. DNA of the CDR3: TGCGCCAGCAGCTTTCCTTTTGCGGAGGCTGAAGCTTTCTTT. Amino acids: CASSFPFAEAEAFF.